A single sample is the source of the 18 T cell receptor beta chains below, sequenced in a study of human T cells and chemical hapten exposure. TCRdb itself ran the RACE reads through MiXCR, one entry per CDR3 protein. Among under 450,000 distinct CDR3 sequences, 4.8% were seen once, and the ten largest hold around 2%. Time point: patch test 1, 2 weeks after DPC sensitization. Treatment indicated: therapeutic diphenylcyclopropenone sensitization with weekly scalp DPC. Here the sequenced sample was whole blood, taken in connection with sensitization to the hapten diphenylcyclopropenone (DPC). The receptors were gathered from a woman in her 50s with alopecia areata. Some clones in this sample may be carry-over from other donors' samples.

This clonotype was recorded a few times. The CDR3 region is CASSFPISGANVLTF. The DNA of the CDR3 is TGTGCCAGCAGCTTTCCTATCTCTGGGGCCAACGTCCTGACTTTC. This chain uses TRBV7-9 with TRBJ2-6; no firm D call. The CDR3 has 15 residues. V shed 3 bases and J shed 0 bases, with 6 bases lying between them. The V gene's germline CDR1 is SEHNR and CDR2 FQNEAQ (reference sequence).

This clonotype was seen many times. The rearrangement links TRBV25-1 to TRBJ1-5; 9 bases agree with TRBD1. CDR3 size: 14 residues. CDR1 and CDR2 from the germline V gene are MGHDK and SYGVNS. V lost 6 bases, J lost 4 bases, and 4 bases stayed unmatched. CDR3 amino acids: CASRGTGLNQPQHF. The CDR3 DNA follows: TGTGCCAGCAGGGGGACAGGGTTAAATCAGCCCCAGCATTTT.

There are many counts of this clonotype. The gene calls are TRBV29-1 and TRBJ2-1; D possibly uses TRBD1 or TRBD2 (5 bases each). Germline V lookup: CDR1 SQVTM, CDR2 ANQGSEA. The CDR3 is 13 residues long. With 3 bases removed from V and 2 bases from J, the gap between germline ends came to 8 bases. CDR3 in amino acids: CSVDGGTYNEQFF. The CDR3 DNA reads TGCAGCGTTGATGGGGGAACCTACAATGAGCAGTTCTTC.

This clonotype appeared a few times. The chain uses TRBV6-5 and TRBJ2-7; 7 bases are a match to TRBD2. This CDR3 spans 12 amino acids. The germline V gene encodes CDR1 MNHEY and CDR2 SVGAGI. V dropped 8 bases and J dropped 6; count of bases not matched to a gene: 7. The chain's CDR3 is CASGRPSGEQYF. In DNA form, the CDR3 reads TGTGCCAGCGGGCGGCCTAGCGGCGAGCAGTACTTC.

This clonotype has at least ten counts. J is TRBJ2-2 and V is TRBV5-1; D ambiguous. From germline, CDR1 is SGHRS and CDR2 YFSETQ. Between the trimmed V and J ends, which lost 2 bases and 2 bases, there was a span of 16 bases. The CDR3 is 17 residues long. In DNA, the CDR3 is TGCGCCAGCAGCTTTTTCAGGCAGCGCACTAACACCGGGGAGCTGTTTTTT. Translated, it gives CASSFFRQRTNTGELFF.

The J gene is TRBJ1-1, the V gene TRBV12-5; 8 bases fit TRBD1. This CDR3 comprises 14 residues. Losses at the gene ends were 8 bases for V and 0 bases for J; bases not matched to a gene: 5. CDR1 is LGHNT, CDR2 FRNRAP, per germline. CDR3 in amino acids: CASHPGQVNTEAFF. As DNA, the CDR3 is TGTGCTAGTCACCCGGGACAGGTGAACACTGAAGCTTTCTTT.

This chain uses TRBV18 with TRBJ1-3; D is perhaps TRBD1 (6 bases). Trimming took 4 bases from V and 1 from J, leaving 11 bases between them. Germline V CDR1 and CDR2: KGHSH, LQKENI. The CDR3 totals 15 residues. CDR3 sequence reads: CASSLNRASGNTIYF. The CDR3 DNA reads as TGTGCCAGCTCACTTAACAGGGCATCTGGAAACACCATATATTTT.

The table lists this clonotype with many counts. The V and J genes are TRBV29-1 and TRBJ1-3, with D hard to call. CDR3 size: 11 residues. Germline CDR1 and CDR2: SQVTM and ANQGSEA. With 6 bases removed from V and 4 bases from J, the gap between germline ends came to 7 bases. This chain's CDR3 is CSVLVGNTIYF. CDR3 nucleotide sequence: TGCAGCGTGCTAGTGGGAAACACCATATATTTT. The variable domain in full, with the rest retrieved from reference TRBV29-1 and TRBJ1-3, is SAVISQKPSRDICQRGTSLTIQCQVDSQVTMMFWYRQQPGQSLTLIATANQGSEATYESGFVIDKFPISRPNLTFSTLTVSNMSPEDSSIYLCSVLVGNTIYFGEGSWLTVV.

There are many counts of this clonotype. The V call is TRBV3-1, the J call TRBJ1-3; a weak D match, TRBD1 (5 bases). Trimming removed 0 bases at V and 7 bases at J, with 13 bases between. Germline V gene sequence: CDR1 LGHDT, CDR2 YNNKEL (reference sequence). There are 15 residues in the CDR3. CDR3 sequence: CASSQDWTSRNTIYF. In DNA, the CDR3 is TGTGCCAGCAGCCAAGATTGGACATCAAGGAACACCATATATTTT.

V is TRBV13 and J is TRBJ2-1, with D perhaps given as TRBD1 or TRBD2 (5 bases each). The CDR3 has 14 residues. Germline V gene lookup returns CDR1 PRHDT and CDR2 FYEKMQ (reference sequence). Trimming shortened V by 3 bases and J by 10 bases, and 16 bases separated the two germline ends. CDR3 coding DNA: TGTGCCAGCAGCTTCCCAGGCCGGGGACCGGAGCAGTTCTTC. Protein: CASSFPGRGPEQFF. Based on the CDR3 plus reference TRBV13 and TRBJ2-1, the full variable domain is AAGVIQSPRHLIKEKRETATLKCYPIPRHDTVYWYQQGPGQDPQFLISFYEKMQSDKGSIPDRFSAQQFSDYHSELNMSSLELGDSALYFCASSFPGRGPEQFFGPGTRLTVL.

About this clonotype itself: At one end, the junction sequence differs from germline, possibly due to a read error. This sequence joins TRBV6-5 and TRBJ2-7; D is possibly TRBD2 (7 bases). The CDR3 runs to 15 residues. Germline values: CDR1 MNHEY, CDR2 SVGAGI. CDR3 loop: CASSHGGQTSYERYF. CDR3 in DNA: TGTGCCAGCAGCCACGGGGGGCAGACCTCCTACGAGCGGTACTTC.

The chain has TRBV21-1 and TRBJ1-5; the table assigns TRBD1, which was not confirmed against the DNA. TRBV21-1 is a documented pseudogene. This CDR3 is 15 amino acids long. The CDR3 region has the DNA TGTGCCAGCAGCCTTCAGGGGGGGACGGATCAGCCCCAGCATTTT. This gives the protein CASSLQGGTDQPQHF.

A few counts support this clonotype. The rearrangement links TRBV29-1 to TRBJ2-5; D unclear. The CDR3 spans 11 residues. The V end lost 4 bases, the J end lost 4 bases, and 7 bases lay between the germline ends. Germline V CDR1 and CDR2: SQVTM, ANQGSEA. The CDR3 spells CSVAERETQYF. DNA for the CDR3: TGCAGCGTTGCGGAACGAGAGACCCAGTACTTC.

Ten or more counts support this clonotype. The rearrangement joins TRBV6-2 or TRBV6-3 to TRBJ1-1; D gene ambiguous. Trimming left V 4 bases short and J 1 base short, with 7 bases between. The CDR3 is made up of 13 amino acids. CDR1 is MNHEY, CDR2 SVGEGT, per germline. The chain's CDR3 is CASSWSGNTEAFF. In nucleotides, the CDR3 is TGTGCCAGCAGTTGGTCAGGGAACACTGAAGCTTTCTTT.

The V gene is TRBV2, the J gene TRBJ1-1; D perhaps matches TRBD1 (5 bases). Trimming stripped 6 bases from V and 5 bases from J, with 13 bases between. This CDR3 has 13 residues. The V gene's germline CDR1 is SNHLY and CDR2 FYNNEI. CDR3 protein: CASRTAGGTEAFF. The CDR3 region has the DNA TGTGCCAGCAGGACTGCGGGGGGGACTGAAGCTTTCTTT.

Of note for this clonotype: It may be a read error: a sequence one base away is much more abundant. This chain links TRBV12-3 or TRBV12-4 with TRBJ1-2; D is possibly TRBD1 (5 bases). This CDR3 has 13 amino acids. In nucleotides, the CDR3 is TGTGTCAGCAGCAAGGACACAAACTATGGCTACACCTTC. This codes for CVSSKDTNYGYTF.

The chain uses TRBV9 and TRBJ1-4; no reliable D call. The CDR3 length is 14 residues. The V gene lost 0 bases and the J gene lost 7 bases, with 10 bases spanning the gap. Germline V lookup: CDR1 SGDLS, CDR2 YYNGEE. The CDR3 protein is CASSVAGWPEKLFF. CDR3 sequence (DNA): TGTGCCAGCAGCGTAGCCGGGTGGCCTGAAAAACTGTTTTTT.

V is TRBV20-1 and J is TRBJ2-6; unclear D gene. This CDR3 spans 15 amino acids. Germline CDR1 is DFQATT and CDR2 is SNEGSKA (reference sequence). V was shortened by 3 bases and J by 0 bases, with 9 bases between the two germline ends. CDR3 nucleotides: TGCAGTGCTAGGCCTCCGGGCTCTGGGGCCAACGTCCTGACTTTC. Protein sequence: CSARPPGSGANVLTF.